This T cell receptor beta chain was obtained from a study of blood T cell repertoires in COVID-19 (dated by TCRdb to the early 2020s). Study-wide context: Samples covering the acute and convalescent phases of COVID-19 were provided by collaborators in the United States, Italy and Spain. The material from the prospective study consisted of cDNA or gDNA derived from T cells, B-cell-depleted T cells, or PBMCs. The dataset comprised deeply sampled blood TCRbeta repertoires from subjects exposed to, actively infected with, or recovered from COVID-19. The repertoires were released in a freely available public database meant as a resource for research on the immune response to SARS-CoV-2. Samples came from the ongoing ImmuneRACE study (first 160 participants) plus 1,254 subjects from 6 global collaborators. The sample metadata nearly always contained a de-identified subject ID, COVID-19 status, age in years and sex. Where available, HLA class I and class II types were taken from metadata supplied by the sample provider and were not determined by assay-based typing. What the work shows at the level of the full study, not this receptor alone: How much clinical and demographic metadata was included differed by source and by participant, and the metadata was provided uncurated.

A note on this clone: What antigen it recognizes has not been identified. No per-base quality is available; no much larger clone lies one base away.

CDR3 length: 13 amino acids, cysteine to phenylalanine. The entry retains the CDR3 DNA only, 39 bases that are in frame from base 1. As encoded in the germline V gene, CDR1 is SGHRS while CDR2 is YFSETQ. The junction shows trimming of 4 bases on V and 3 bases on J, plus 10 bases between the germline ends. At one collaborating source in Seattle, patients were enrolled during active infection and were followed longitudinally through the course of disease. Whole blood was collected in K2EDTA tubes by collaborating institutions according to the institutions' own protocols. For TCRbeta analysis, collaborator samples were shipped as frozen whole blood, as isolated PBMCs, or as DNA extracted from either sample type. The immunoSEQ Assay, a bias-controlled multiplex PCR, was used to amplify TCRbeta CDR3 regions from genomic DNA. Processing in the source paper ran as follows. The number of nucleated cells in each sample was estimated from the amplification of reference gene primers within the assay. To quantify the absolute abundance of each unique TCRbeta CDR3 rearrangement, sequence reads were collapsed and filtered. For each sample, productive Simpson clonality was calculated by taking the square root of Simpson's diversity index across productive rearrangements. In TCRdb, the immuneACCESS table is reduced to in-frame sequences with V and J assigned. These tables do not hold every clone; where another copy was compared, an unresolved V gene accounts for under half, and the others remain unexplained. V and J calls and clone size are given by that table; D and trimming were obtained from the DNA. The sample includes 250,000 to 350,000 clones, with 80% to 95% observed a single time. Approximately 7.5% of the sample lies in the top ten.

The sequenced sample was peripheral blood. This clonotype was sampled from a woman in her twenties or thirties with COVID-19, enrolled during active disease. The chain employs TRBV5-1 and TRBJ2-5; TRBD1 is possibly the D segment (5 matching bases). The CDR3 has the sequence CASSPEGEETQYF. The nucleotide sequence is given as TGCGCCAGCAGCCCCGAAGGGGAAGAGACCCAGTACTTC. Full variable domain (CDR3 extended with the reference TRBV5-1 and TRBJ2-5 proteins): KAGVTQTPRYLIKTRGQQVTLSCSPISGHRSVSWYQQTPGQGLQFLFEYFSETQRNKGNFPGRFSGRQFSNSRSEMNVSTLELGDSALYLCASSPEGEETQYFGPGTRLLVL.